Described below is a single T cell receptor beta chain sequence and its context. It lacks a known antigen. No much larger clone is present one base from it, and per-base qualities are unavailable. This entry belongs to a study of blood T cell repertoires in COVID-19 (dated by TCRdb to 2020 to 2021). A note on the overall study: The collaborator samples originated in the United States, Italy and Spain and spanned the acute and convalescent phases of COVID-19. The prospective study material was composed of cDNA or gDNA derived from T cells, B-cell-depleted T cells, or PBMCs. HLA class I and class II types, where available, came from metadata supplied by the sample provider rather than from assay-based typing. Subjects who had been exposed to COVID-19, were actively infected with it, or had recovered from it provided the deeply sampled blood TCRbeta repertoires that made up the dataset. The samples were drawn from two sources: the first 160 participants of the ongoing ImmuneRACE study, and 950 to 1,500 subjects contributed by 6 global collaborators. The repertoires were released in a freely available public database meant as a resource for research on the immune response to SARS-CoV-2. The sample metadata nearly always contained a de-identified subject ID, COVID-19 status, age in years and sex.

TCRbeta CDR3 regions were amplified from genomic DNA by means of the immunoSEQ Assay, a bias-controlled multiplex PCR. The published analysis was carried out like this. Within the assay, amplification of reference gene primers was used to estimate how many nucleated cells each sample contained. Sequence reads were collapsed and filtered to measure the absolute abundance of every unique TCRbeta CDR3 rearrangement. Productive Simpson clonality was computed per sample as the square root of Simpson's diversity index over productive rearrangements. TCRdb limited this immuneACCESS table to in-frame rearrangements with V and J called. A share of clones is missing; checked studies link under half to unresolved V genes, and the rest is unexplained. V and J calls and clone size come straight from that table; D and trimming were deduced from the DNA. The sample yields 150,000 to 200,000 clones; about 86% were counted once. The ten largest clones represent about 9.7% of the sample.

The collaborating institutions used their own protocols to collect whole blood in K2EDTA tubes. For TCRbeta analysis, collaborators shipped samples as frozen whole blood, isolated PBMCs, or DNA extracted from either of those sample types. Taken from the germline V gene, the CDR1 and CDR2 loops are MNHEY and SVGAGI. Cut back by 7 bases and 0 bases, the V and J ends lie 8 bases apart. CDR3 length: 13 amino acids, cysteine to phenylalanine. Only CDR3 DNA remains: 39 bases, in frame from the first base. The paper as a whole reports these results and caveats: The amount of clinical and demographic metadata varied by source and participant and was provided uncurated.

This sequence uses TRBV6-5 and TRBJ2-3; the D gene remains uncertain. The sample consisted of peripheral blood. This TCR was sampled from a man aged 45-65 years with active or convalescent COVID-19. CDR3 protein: CASKEPSTDTQYF. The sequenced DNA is TGTGCCAGCAAGGAGCCCAGCACAGATACGCAGTATTTT.